These 15 T cell receptor beta chains were sequenced from one sample in a study of blood T cells in healthy people across ages. A second about 7 to 12 cycle PCR used barcoded and J-beta primers. TCRdb fed the 5' RACE reads into MiXCR, producing one record per CDR3 protein. The data hold approximately 1,700,000 distinct CDR3 sequences, with 39% observed a single time. Sequencing used blood. These receptors originate from a human donor in good health.

This rearrangement joins TRBV4-3 to TRBJ1-2; no firm D call. The V and J ends lost 1 base and 3 bases respectively, with 15 bases between them. CDR1 and CDR2 from the germline V gene are LGHNA and YSLEER. There are 16 residues in the CDR3. In DNA form, the CDR3 reads TGCGCCAGCAGCCAAGCCCACCGGGGAGGGTACTATGGCTACACCTTC. Its protein product is CASSQAHRGGYYGYTF.

The chain uses TRBV12-5 and TRBJ1-2; a weak D match, TRBD1 (6 bases). Looked up from germline, CDR1 is LGHNT and CDR2 is FRNRAP. The V end was cut by 9 bases, the J end by 8 bases, with 16 bases between. The CDR3 covers 12 residues. In nucleotides, the CDR3 is TGTGCTAGCAAAAGGGGGGCTCTGGGCTACACCTTC. It is translated as CASKRGALGYTF.

As concerns this clonotype: Possible read error: a much larger clone is one base away. The chain uses TRBV7-6 and TRBJ2-5, with 9 bases matching TRBD2. This CDR3 spans 12 amino acids. Germline loops: CDR1 SGHVS, CDR2 FNYEAQ. The CDR3 region is CTSSFSGGPAYF. CDR3 in DNA: TGTACCAGCAGCTTCAGCGGGGGGCCTGCGTACTTC.

Only a few counts were recorded for this clonotype. J is TRBJ1-3 and V is TRBV24-1, with 7 bases matching TRBD1. CDR1 is KGHDR and CDR2 is SFDVKD in the germline V gene. Germline trimming cut 2 bases from V and 1 base from J; bases unmatched to any gene: 7. The CDR3 has 17 amino acids. CDR3 sequence: CATSDSRQGFSGNTIYF. CDR3 nucleotides: TGTGCCACCAGTGATTCAAGACAGGGATTTTCTGGAAACACCATATATTTT.

The chain has TRBV7-6 and TRBJ1-1; D gene uncertain. The germline gives CDR1 SGHVS, CDR2 FNYEAQ. The CDR3 runs to 13 residues. V lost 5 bases, J lost 6 bases, and 13 bases lay in between. The CDR3 here is CASSPTERAEAFF. The CDR3 coding sequence is TGTGCCAGCAGCCCGACCGAACGGGCTGAAGCTTTCTTT.

The rearrangement joins TRBV7-9 to TRBJ2-5; D could derive from TRBD1 or TRBD2 (6 bases each). CDR3 size: 15 residues. V was pared by 8 bases and J by 4 bases, with 20 bases between. Germline V gives CDR1 SEHNR, CDR2 FQNEAQ (reference sequence). The DNA for the CDR3 is TGTGCCAGCGAGGGTCTAACAGGGACTGGAGAGACCCAGTACTTC. Residues: CASEGLTGTGETQYF. The full variable domain, its missing parts supplied by reference TRBV7-9 and TRBJ2-5, is DTGVSQNPRHKITKRGQNVTFRCDPISEHNRLYWYRQTLGQGPEFLTYFQNEAQLEKSRLLSDRFSAERPKGSFSTLEIQRTEQGDSAMYLCASEGLTGTGETQYFGPGTRLLVL.

Ten or more counts support this clonotype. The chain is built from TRBV7-3 and TRBJ2-3; D is ambiguous. CDR1 is SGHTA, CDR2 FQGTGA, per germline. This CDR3 is 14 amino acids long. V shed 3 bases and J shed 1 base, with 8 bases lying between them. CDR3 amino acids: CASSLDYGTDTQYF. The CDR3 DNA is TGTGCCAGCAGCTTGGATTACGGCACAGATACGCAGTATTTT.

This clonotype has more than one count but fewer than ten. The rearrangement links TRBV6-2 or TRBV6-3 to TRBJ1-6, with a weak D call TRBD1 (6 bases). Germline CDR1 is MNHEY and CDR2 is SVGEGT. Trimming pared 8 bases from V and 11 bases from J, leaving 19 bases between. This CDR3 spans 14 amino acids. CDR3 in DNA: TGTGCCAGCTCCCCGGGACATACGCAAGCACCCCTCCACTTT. Translation: CASSPGHTQAPLHF.

A word on this clonotype: One junction end does not reproduce the germline sequence, and a read error may be involved. J is TRBJ2-5 and V is TRBV6-2 or TRBV6-3; 14 bases align to TRBD2. The length of the CDR3 is 21 residues. CDR1 and CDR2 (germline): MNHEY, SVGEGT. Here the CDR3 DNA reads TGTGCTAGCAGTTACGACATCCCCGGGACTAGCGGGGGAACGAACCAAGAGACCCAGTACTTC. This encodes CASSYDIPGTSGGTNQETQYF.

This clonotype has more than one count but fewer than ten. CDR3 region: CASSLVRSDVPIGSYNSPLHF. CDR3 bases: TGTGCCAGCAGCTTAGTGAGATCGGACGTCCCTATCGGTTCCTATAATTCACCCCTCCACTTT. The chain joins TRBV7-6 to TRBJ1-6; D is undetermined. V lost 1 base and J 1 base, leaving 23 bases between the germline ends. The CDR3 extends over 21 amino acids. Per the germline V gene, CDR1 is SGHVS and CDR2 is FNYEAQ.

This clonotype has ten or more counts. The chain couples TRBV6-5 to TRBJ2-3, with D unclear. Trimming stripped 6 bases from V and 0 bases from J, with 7 bases between. Germline V gives CDR1 MNHEY, CDR2 SVGAGI. This CDR3 has 13 amino acids. The CDR3: CASRTGSTDTQYF. In DNA form, the CDR3 reads TGTGCCAGCAGGACCGGGAGCACAGATACGCAGTATTTT.

V gene TRBV4-1 combines with J gene TRBJ2-1, with TRBD2 matching 9 bases. This CDR3 region has 15 residues. The J segment lost 6 bases and the V segment lost 8 bases, leaving 11 bases of the junction unmatched. The germline CDR1 and CDR2 sequences are MGHRA and YSYEKL. CDR3 in DNA: TGCGCCAGCGGGCAACCGGGACTAGCCTCCAATGAGCAGTTCTTC. Residues: CASGQPGLASNEQFF.

This clonotype was counted ten times or more. The chain has TRBV20-1 and TRBJ2-5; maybe TRBD1 (5 bases). CDR3 length: 12 amino acids. Germline V gene sequence: CDR1 DFQATT, CDR2 SNEGSKA (reference sequence). Trimming removed 6 bases from V and 5 bases from J, with 13 bases in between. The CDR3 DNA reads as TGCAGTGCACAAAGGGGTGGGGAGACCCAGTACTTC. Protein product: CSAQRGGETQYF.

This sequence joins TRBV29-1 and TRBJ1-2; the match to TRBD1 covers 7 bases. This CDR3 comprises 13 residues. Germline assignment: CDR1 SQVTM and CDR2 ANQGSEA. J was trimmed by 5 bases and V by 7 bases; bases with no gene match: 10. CDR3 DNA sequence: TGCAGCGCCCAAAATCCGGGACAGTATGGCTACACCTTC. This gives the protein CSAQNPGQYGYTF.

This clonotype was found a few times. The genes are TRBV5-1 and TRBJ2-7, with TRBD1 matching over 7 bases. Germline V gene lookup returns CDR1 SGHRS and CDR2 YFSETQ. This CDR3 is built from 14 residues. J lost 5 bases, V lost 2 bases, and 7 bases had no gene match. The CDR3 sequence is CASSFETGPHEQYF. The CDR3 DNA reads TGCGCCAGCAGCTTCGAGACAGGGCCCCACGAGCAGTACTTC.